The next 32 T cell receptor beta chains were all read from a single sample in a study of beta chain features in type 1 diabetes. cDNA synthesis used the whole RNA isolate, giving expressed TCRB sequences. The protocol was immunoSEQ multiplex PCR, while the TCRdb copy is restricted to in-frame clones and leaves out a portion. Of over 120,000 clones listed, under 11% were seen once; the top ten hold around 1.4%. Sequences were obtained from naive CD4+ T cells from blood. Receptor source: a man younger than 35 in good health.

This chain connects TRBV2 to TRBJ2-2; 7 bases fit TRBD2. The CDR3 has 15 residues. Unmatched junction bases numbered 3, after V lost 3 bases and J lost 2 bases. Germline values: CDR1 SNHLY, CDR2 FYNNEI. CDR3 sequence (DNA): TGTGCCAGCAGTGAGGGCGGGGGAAACACCGGGGAGCTGTTTTTT. Translation: CASSEGGGNTGELFF.

The chain joins TRBV7-6 to TRBJ1-1; 8 nucleotides match TRBD1. Germline CDR1 and CDR2: SGHVS and FNYEAQ. V shed 2 bases, J shed 8 bases, and the junction held 7 bases outside the gene matches. The CDR3 extends over 14 amino acids. This chain's CDR3 is CASSLRGTGAEAFF. The DNA for the CDR3 is TGTGCCAGCAGCTTACGCGGGACAGGCGCCGAAGCTTTCTTT.

This clone was recorded only once. V usage is TRBV7-2 and J usage is TRBJ2-5; 8 bases align to TRBD1. The CDR3 has 14 residues. Germline lookup yields CDR1 SGHTA and CDR2 FQGNSA. The V and J ends lost 3 bases and 2 bases, in that order; junction bases with no gene match: 2. This CDR3 reads CASSLDRAQETQYF. The CDR3 nucleotides read TGTGCCAGCAGCTTGGACAGGGCTCAAGAGACCCAGTACTTC.

In its sample, this clone was seen a few times. J is TRBJ1-2 and V is TRBV2; D is ambiguous. V was cut by 6 bases and J by 2 bases, with 4 bases left in between. Germline V CDR1 and CDR2: SNHLY, FYNNEI. The length of the CDR3 is 11 residues. CDR3 sequence (DNA): TGTGCCAGCAGCCCAAACTATGGCTACACCTTC. Translation: CASSPNYGYTF.

The table lists this clone with a few counts. This chain uses TRBV5-1 with TRBJ2-7; no reliable D call. Germline V CDR1 and CDR2: SGHRS, YFSETQ. V was clipped by 0 bases and J by 3 bases, with 13 bases between them. CDR3 length: 15 residues. CDR3 sequence: CASSLGANQIYEQYF. The CDR3 DNA is TGCGCCAGCAGCTTGGGGGCTAATCAGATCTACGAGCAGTACTTC.

This clone has more than one count but fewer than ten. The chain employs TRBV5-1 and TRBJ1-2, with 8 bases identical to TRBD1. Germline assignment: CDR1 SGHRS and CDR2 YFSETQ. The CDR3 sequence is 13 residues long. The V and J ends lost 3 bases and 8 bases, in that order; junction bases with no gene match: 6. In nucleotides, the CDR3 is TGCGCCAGCAGCTCAGATGGACAGGGCGGCTACACCTTC. Protein product: CASSSDGQGGYTF.

The V call is TRBV4-1, the J call TRBJ2-3; D unresolved. Germline V lookup: CDR1 MGHRA, CDR2 YSYEKL. This CDR3 contains 13 residues. V was shortened by 0 bases and J by 8 bases, with 9 bases between the two germline ends. The CDR3 DNA reads as TGCGCCAGCAGCCAAGATGAAACGGGTACGCAGTATTTT. Translating gives CASSQDETGTQYF.

The genes are TRBV4-3 and TRBJ2-3, with 8 bases lining up with TRBD2. Trimming took 0 bases from V and 3 from J; bases not matched to a gene: 8. Per the germline V gene, CDR1 is LGHNA and CDR2 is YSLEER. CDR3 length equals 17 residues. The CDR3 region is CASSQDRASGRTDTQYF. In nucleotides, the CDR3 is TGCGCCAGCAGCCAAGATCGGGCTAGCGGGCGAACAGATACGCAGTATTTT.

In its sample, this clone was seen a few times. The chain has TRBV7-2 and TRBJ2-3; tentatively, D is TRBD2 (5 bases). The CDR3 has 14 amino acids. V lost 4 bases and J 4 bases, leaving 12 bases between the germline ends. The V gene's germline CDR1 is SGHTA and CDR2 FQGNSA. The CDR3 DNA sequence: TGTGCCAGCAGCTCAATCAGAGGGCCAGATACGCAGTATTTT. It translates to CASSSIRGPDTQYF.

This clone was seen only a few times. The chain couples TRBV15 to TRBJ2-5; a weak D match, TRBD2 (8 bases). This CDR3 has 17 residues. The V end was cut by 5 bases, the J end by 2 bases, with 21 bases between. In germline, CDR1 is LNHNV, CDR2 YYDKDF (reference sequence). The DNA for the CDR3 is TGTGCCACCAGCGCATTAGGGGGCGGGGGGCGACAAGAGACCCAGTACTTC. Its translation is CATSALGGGGRQETQYF.

The chain combines TRBV20-1 with TRBJ2-5; maybe TRBD1 (5 bases). The CDR3 runs to 11 residues. The germline gives CDR1 DFQATT, CDR2 SNEGSKA (reference sequence). V was shortened by 8 bases and J by 4 bases, with 11 bases between the two germline ends. This CDR3 is CSRTQGETQYF. The CDR3, as DNA: TGCAGTCGGACACAAGGAGAGACCCAGTACTTC.

This clone showed up just a few times. The chain is built from TRBV7-2 and TRBJ2-1, with D possibly TRBD2 on 6 matching bases. Trimming removed 4 bases at V and 15 bases at J, with 16 bases between. Germline lookup yields CDR1 SGHTA and CDR2 FQGNSA. The CDR3 has 12 amino acids. CDR3 in DNA: TGTGCCAGCAGCTCCCCGGGAACGGGGGTGTTCTTC. It codes for CASSSPGTGVFF.

The genes are TRBV25-1 and TRBJ2-7; D ambiguous. This CDR3 comprises 11 residues. Looked up from germline, CDR1 is MGHDK and CDR2 is SYGVNS. Trimming removed 5 bases from V and 3 bases from J, with 5 bases in between. CDR3 DNA sequence: TGTGCCAGCAGTCCCTACTACGAGCAGTACTTC. It translates to CASSPYYEQYF.

With respect to this clone: At one end, the junction sequence differs from germline, possibly due to a read error. J is TRBJ2-7 and V is TRBV30; the match to TRBD2 covers 13 bases. The CDR3 has 11 amino acids. The germline gives CDR1 GTSNPN, CDR2 SVGIG (reference sequence). CDR3 amino acids: CAWGGTSGETF. CDR3 coding DNA: TGTGCCTGGGGGGGGACTAGCGGGGAAACCTTC.

This clone was observed a handful of times. The chain carries TRBV30 and TRBJ1-6, with D perhaps matching TRBD1 (6 bases). The V end was cut by 6 bases, the J end by 8 bases, with 20 bases between. The germline V gene encodes CDR1 GTSNPN and CDR2 SVGIG (reference sequence). The CDR3 is made up of 15 amino acids. The CDR3 coding sequence is TGTGCCTGCATACAAGGGACACTGCTCGATTCACCCCTCCACTTT. It encodes CACIQGTLLDSPLHF.

The table lists this clone with a few counts. The chain links TRBV30 to TRBJ1-4, with 7 bases aligning to TRBD1. Per the germline V gene, CDR1 is GTSNPN and CDR2 is SVGIG (reference sequence). The V gene end was trimmed by 0 bases and the J gene end by 4 bases; junction bases not matched to a gene: 8. The CDR3 is made up of 16 amino acids. The CDR3 is CAWSVRRGLGNEKLFF. The CDR3 DNA reads as TGTGCCTGGAGTGTACGAAGGGGGCTGGGTAATGAAAAACTGTTTTTT.

This clone was picked up a small number of times. V gene TRBV7-9 combines with J gene TRBJ2-5, with 7 bases lining up with TRBD1. Germline CDR1 is SEHNR and CDR2 is FQNEAQ (reference sequence). This CDR3 comprises 14 residues. V trimming: 5 bases; J trimming: 5 bases; junction bases outside the gene matches: 8. The CDR3 is CASSKGTVGETQYF. The CDR3 DNA follows: TGTGCCAGCAGCAAGGGGACAGTCGGGGAGACCCAGTACTTC.

This clone was observed a handful of times. The chain links TRBV9 to TRBJ2-1; possible D gene TRBD1, 8 bases. CDR1 is SGDLS and CDR2 is YYNGEE in the germline V gene. The V and J ends lost 3 bases and 5 bases respectively, with 18 bases between them. This CDR3 has 16 amino acids. The chain's CDR3 is CASSERTGRVNNEQFF. CDR3 nucleotide sequence: TGTGCCAGCAGCGAGCGGACAGGGAGGGTTAACAATGAGCAGTTCTTC.

In its sample, this clone was seen a few times. The genes are TRBV30 and TRBJ1-5; 8 bases agree with TRBD1. In germline, CDR1 is GTSNPN, CDR2 SVGIG (reference sequence). This CDR3 has 15 amino acids. The ends lost 0 bases at V and 4 bases at J; junction bases unmatched: 5. In DNA, the CDR3 is TGTGCCTGGAGTGTACTGGGACAGGTTAATCAGCCCCAGCATTTT. This codes for CAWSVLGQVNQPQHF.

The sample holds a few counts of this clone. The genes are TRBV30 and TRBJ2-2, with D unresolved. The germline CDR1 and CDR2 sequences are GTSNPN and SVGIG (reference sequence). This CDR3 is built from 17 residues. Deletions cut 0 bases from V and 2 bases from J, with 16 bases between. The CDR3 region has the DNA TGTGCCTGGAGTGTACGGGTGTCATTCCTAAACACCGGGGAGCTGTTTTTT. Protein product: CAWSVRVSFLNTGELFF. Supplemented by reference TRBV30 and TRBJ2-2, the full variable domain reads SQTIHQWPATLVQPVGSPLSLECTVEGTSNPNLYWYRQAAGRGLQLLFYSVGIGQISSEVPQNLSASRPQDRQFILSSKKLLLSDSGFYLCAWSVRVSFLNTGELFFGEGSRLTVL.

V usage is TRBV30 and J usage is TRBJ2-3; 8 positions match TRBD1. The germline V gene has CDR1 GTSNPN and CDR2 SVGIG (reference sequence). V lost 0 bases and J lost 1; bases outside the gene matches: 3. The CDR3 contains 15 residues. DNA for the CDR3: TGTGCCTGGAGTGTACTGGGACAGGGCACAGATACGCAGTATTTT. Translation gives CAWSVLGQGTDTQYF.

In its sample, this clone was seen a few times. The chain joins TRBV2 to TRBJ1-4, with D hard to call. The V end was cut by 7 bases, the J end by 7 bases, with 13 bases between. The length of the CDR3 is 13 residues. Germline CDR1 and CDR2: SNHLY and FYNNEI. The CDR3: CASIDREREKLFF. For the CDR3, the DNA is TGTGCCAGCATCGATCGCGAGCGTGAAAAACTGTTTTTT.

V gene TRBV10-3 combines with J gene TRBJ2-5, with 9 bases lining up with TRBD1. This CDR3 region has 13 residues. Germline loops: CDR1 ENHRY, CDR2 SYGVKD. V gave up 6 bases and J gave up 5 bases; unmatched junction bases: 4. The CDR3 protein is CAIRETGGETQYF. In nucleotides, the CDR3 is TGTGCCATCAGAGAGACAGGGGGGGAGACCCAGTACTTC.

In its sample, this clone was seen a few times. The gene calls are TRBV30 and TRBJ2-7; tentative D call: TRBD1 (6 bases). The CDR3 loop spans 14 amino acids. With 0 bases removed from V and 2 bases from J, the gap between germline ends came to 11 bases. Germline CDR1 and CDR2: GTSNPN and SVGIG (reference sequence). For the CDR3, the DNA is TGTGCCTGGAGTGTCTTGGCAGGGGCCTACGAGCAGTACTTC. Its translation: CAWSVLAGAYEQYF.

This clone was observed at least ten times. V and J are TRBV30 and TRBJ2-6; maybe TRBD1 (5 bases). This CDR3 contains 15 residues. Germline loops: CDR1 GTSNPN, CDR2 SVGIG (reference sequence). Trimming took 4 bases from V and 3 from J, leaving 13 bases between them. The CDR3 DNA reads TGTGCCTGGACCCATCAGGGTGGTGGGGCCAACGTCCTGACTTTC. Translated, it gives CAWTHQGGGANVLTF.

This chain uses TRBV27 with TRBJ1-5; D ambiguous. The V gene's germline CDR1 is MNHEY and CDR2 SMNVEV (reference sequence). V gave up 0 bases and J gave up 9 bases, with 12 bases separating them. The CDR3 loop spans 14 amino acids. The CDR3 loop reads CASSLSVQVRPQHF. The CDR3 DNA sequence: TGTGCCAGCAGTTTATCAGTCCAGGTCAGGCCCCAGCATTTT.

This clone was detected a few times. This rearrangement joins TRBV6-5 to TRBJ1-2, with 7 nucleotides matching TRBD1. V was pared by 0 bases and J by 2 bases, with 6 bases of the junction left unmatched. Germline values: CDR1 MNHEY, CDR2 SVGAGI. The CDR3 covers 16 residues. CDR3: CASSYSSGGGNYGYTF. The CDR3 nucleotides are TGTGCCAGCAGTTACTCCTCAGGGGGAGGCAACTATGGCTACACCTTC.

This clone was observed a handful of times. The chain links TRBV28 to TRBJ1-2; D may be TRBD1 (5 bases). The germline V and J ends were trimmed by 10 bases and 5 bases, with 23 bases remaining between them. Germline V gives CDR1 MDHEN, CDR2 SYDVKM. The length of the CDR3 is 15 residues. CDR3 residues: CATPRGTGGYYGYTF. The CDR3 DNA reads TGTGCCACCCCCCGTGGGACGGGGGGTTATTATGGCTACACCTTC.

Only a few counts were recorded for this clone. The chain links TRBV18 to TRBJ1-5, with D possibly matching TRBD1 (6 bases). V lost 3 bases and J 6 bases, leaving 15 bases between the germline ends. CDR3 length: 15 amino acids. The germline gives CDR1 KGHSH, CDR2 LQKENI. CDR3 DNA sequence: TGTGCCAGCTCACCGGGGGGGGCCTTAGGTCAGCCCCAGCATTTT. Its protein product is CASSPGGALGQPQHF.

This clone was counted a few times. This chain links TRBV28 with TRBJ1-4, with D uncertain. CDR3 size: 16 residues. The germline V gene has CDR1 MDHEN and CDR2 SYDVKM. V lost 4 bases, J lost 5 bases, and 17 bases lay in between. CDR3 sequence: CASSYGVWGGNEKLFF. The CDR3 DNA reads TGTGCCAGCAGTTACGGTGTGTGGGGAGGGAATGAAAAACTGTTTTTT. The full variable domain, its missing parts supplied by reference TRBV28 and TRBJ1-4, is DVKVTQSSRYLVKRTGEKVFLECVQDMDHENMFWYRQDPGLGLRLIYFSYDVKMKEKGDIPEGYSVSREKKERFSLILESASTNQTSMYLCASSYGVWGGNEKLFFGSGTQLSVL.

The chain recombines TRBV13 with TRBJ1-2; D not certain. The germline V gene encodes CDR1 PRHDT and CDR2 FYEKMQ (reference sequence). The CDR3 is 13 amino acids. Trimming stripped 5 bases from V and 0 bases from J, with 7 bases between. The CDR3 DNA reads as TGTGCCAGCAGCCCGGGGACTAACTATGGCTACACCTTC. Protein sequence: CASSPGTNYGYTF.

This chain uses TRBV6-1 with TRBJ1-2; 10 bases match TRBD1. V lost 7 bases, J lost 7 bases, and 12 bases stayed unmatched. This CDR3 region has 15 residues. Looked up from germline, CDR1 is MNHNS and CDR2 is SASEGT. The CDR3 sequence is CASIGQGGAITGYTF. DNA for the CDR3: TGTGCCAGCATTGGACAGGGGGGCGCGATTACTGGCTACACCTTC.